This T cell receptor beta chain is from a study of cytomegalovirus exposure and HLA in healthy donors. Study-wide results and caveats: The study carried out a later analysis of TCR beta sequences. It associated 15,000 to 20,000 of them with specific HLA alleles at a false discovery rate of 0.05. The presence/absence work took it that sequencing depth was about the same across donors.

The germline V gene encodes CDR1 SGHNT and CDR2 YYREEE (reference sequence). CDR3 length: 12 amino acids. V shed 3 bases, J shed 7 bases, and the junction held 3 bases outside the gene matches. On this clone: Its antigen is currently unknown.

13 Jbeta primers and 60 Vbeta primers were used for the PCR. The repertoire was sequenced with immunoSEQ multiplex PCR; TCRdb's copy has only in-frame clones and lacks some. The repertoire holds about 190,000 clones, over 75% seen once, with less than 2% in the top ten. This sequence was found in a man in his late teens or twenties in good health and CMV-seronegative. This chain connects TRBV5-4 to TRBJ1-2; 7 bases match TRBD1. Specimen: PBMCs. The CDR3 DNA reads TGTGCCAGCAGCTCCCAGGGGGGTGGCTACACCTTC. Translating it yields CASSSQGGGYTF.